The clone carrying this TCR beta chain was recorded once. The data belong to a study of T-cell memory formation after mild COVID-19. Germline assignment: CDR1 MNHEY and CDR2 SVGEGT. V lost 7 bases and J lost 3, with 13 bases in between. The CDR3 has 13 amino acids. TCRdb itself ran the 5' RACE reads through MiXCR, one entry per CDR3 protein. The sample includes 6,000 to 7,000 distinct CDR3 sequences, 15% to 25% of them seen just once. The sequenced material came from PBMCs or a T cell subset sorted from them (not recorded which). V gene TRBV6-2 or TRBV6-3 combines with J gene TRBJ2-7, with D possibly TRBD2 on 5 matching bases. The TCR originated in an adult woman who had mild COVID-19 (a few samples of this study predate the infection). Cell type and time point are not known. CDR3 amino acids: CASTHLGSYEQYF. For the CDR3, the DNA is TGTGCCAGCACCCACTTAGGGAGCTACGAGCAGTACTTC.